These T cell receptor beta chains were read from a single sample in a study of T cells in Graves' hyperthyroidism and ophthalmopathy. MiXCR, applied by TCRdb to the multiplex PCR reads, yields one record per CDR3 protein. The table includes 600,000 or so distinct CDR3 sequences, approximately 14% detected once. Sample: blood. These receptors were obtained from a woman under 30 with Graves' ophthalmopathy. The CDR3 runs from the conserved cysteine through the conserved F or W. The D gene is left open where the match is weak. Some rows have no size entry. The others give once, few or many, or a class for an expanded clone.

V gene,J gene,D gene,clone size,CDR3 DNA,CDR3 protein
TRBV10-2,TRBJ1-5,TRBD1,-,TGCGCCAGCAGTGAGGGACAGGGGGAGGATCAGCCCCAGCATTTT,CASSEGQGEDQPQHF
TRBV27,TRBJ2-7,TRBD2,many,TGTGCCAGCAGTTCCGCTAGCGGTGTAGGGGAGCAGTACTTC,CASSSASGVGEQYF
TRBV10-3,TRBJ2-3,-,many,TGTGCCATCAGTGAGTCGGTCACTAGCCAAGATACGCAGTATTTT,CAISESVTSQDTQYF
TRBV3-1,TRBJ2-1,-,few,TGTGCCAGCAGCCTGGACTGGGGTTACAATGAGCAGTTCTTC,CASSLDWGYNEQFF
TRBV2,TRBJ1-3,TRBD1,-,TGTGCCAGCAAGGGGGGACAGCTTTACTCTGGAAACACCATATATTTT,CASKGGQLYSGNTIYF
TRBV20-1,TRBJ2-2,TRBD2,-,TGCAGTGCCGACGGGACTAGCGGGTGGGGGGAGCTGTTTTTT,CSADGTSGWGELFF
TRBV18,TRBJ2-5,-,many,TGTGCCAGCTCACCACCACAGACGGAGACCCAGTACTTC,CASSPPQTETQYF
TRBV7-9,TRBJ1-4,-,many,TGTGCCAGCAGCTTAGATGGGGGCGCCCCTAATGAAAAACTGTTTTTT,CASSLDGGAPNEKLFF
TRBV19,TRBJ2-2,TRBD1,-,TGTGCCAGTAGTTTTACAGGGGGCGGTCAGAACACCGGGGAGCTGTTTTTT,CASSFTGGGQNTGELFF
TRBV20-1,TRBJ2-5,-,many,TGCAGTGCTAGCACGCGGGACTTCCAAGAGACCCAGTACTTC,CSASTRDFQETQYF
TRBV11-1,TRBJ2-5,TRBD2,-,TGTGCCAGCAGCCTACAGACTAGCGGGAACGTGGAGACCCAGTACTTC,CASSLQTSGNVETQYF
TRBV19,TRBJ1-1,TRBD1,many,TGTGCCAGTAGTATAGATATGACAGGGATGAACACTGAAGCTTTCTTT,CASSIDMTGMNTEAFF
TRBV6-1,TRBJ2-6,TRBD2,few,TGTGCCAGCAGCTGGGGAGGGGCTGGGGCCAACGTCCTGACTTTC,CASSWGGAGANVLTF
TRBV6-5,TRBJ2-5,-,few,TGTGCCAGCAGTTCAAACCCCGCGGAGACCCAGTACTTC,CASSSNPAETQYF
TRBV11-2,TRBJ2-5,-,many,TGTGCCAGCAGCTTAGGAGGGGGTAACCAAGAGACCCAGTACTTC,CASSLGGGNQETQYF
TRBV28,TRBJ2-7,TRBD2,many,TGTGCCAGCAGTTGGCTAGCGGGAAGTGTAAGCTACGAGCAGTACTTC,CASSWLAGSVSYEQYF
TRBV12-3/TRBV12-4,TRBJ2-1,TRBD2,many,TGTGCCAGCAGAGGGACTAGCGGGATCAGCTCCTACAATGAGCAGTTCTTC,CASRGTSGISSYNEQFF
TRBV19,TRBJ1-2,TRBD1,few,TGTGCCAGTAGCGACAGGGGAGGGAGCGGCTACACCTTC,CASSDRGGSGYTF
TRBV19,TRBJ2-3,-,many,TGTGCCAGTAGTATCGAAACAGATACGCAGTATTTT,CASSIETDTQYF
TRBV28,TRBJ1-2,TRBD1,-,TGTGCCAGCAGTGCCCAACAGGGGGCAAATTATGGCTACACCTTC,CASSAQQGANYGYTF
TRBV30,TRBJ2-2,TRBD2,-,TGTGCCTGGAGCTCAGCCGGTGGACTAGCGGGAGGTACCGGGGAGCTGTTTTTT,CAWSSAGGLAGGTGELFF
TRBV28,TRBJ2-7,TRBD1,-,TGTGCCAGCAGCCGGGGACAGGGGCAGTACTTC,CASSRGQGQYF
TRBV9,TRBJ2-7,-,few,TGTGCCAGCAGCGTTGGGAGGGTTTTGGGGGCAGGCGAGCAGTACTTC,CASSVGRVLGAGEQYF
TRBV28,TRBJ1-2,-,many,TGTGCCAGCAGCTCCTCCTCTGGGGCGCGGTATGGCTACACCTTC,CASSSSSGARYGYTF
TRBV20-1,TRBJ1-5,-,many,TGCAGTGCTAGACCCTCGGGGGGGGGCCTTGGCAATCAGCCCCAGCATTTT,CSARPSGGGLGNQPQHF
TRBV5-1,TRBJ2-7,-,many,TGCGCCAGCAGCTTTGGTGGGGTCCCAGCGGTCTACGAGCAGTACTTC,CASSFGGVPAVYEQYF
TRBV4-3,TRBJ1-2,-,-,TGCGCCAGCAGCCAAGGTCGCGGGTTGGTGTATAACTATGGCTACACCTTC,CASSQGRGLVYNYGYTF
TRBV7-2,TRBJ1-2,-,few,TGTGCCAGCAGCCCCGATCGACGGCTGATCTATGGCTACACCTTC,CASSPDRRLIYGYTF
TRBV9,TRBJ2-1,TRBD2,-,TGTGCCAGCAGGAACCCTCGGGAGCGGGAGGCCTACAATGAGCAGTTCTTC,CASRNPREREAYNEQFF
TRBV6-1,TRBJ1-5,-,many,TGTGCCAGCGGAAGGCGGCATAGCAATCAGCCCCAGCATTTT,CASGRRHSNQPQHF
TRBV5-6,TRBJ1-1,TRBD1,-,TGTGCCAGCAGCACCGCTGAGGACAGGGGGCTTGCTGAAGCTTTCTTT,CASSTAEDRGLAEAFF
TRBV15,TRBJ2-7,-,-,TGTGCCACCAGCAGAGATCGGCGGACGAACGCACCCCACGAGCAGTACTTC,CATSRDRRTNAPHEQYF
TRBV5-1,TRBJ2-7,TRBD2,-,TGCGCCAGCAGCTCGGGATCTGGGACTAGCGAATTCTCCCTATACGAGCAGTACTTC,CASSSGSGTSEFSLYEQYF
TRBV7-9,TRBJ2-3,TRBD2,-,TGTGCCAGCGGTACTAGCGGGTCGGCAGATACGCAGTATTTT,CASGTSGSADTQYF
TRBV27,TRBJ1-1,TRBD1,many,TGTGCCAGCAGTCCGTCCAGACAGGGGGCCGGGGCAGCTTTCTTT,CASSPSRQGAGAAFF
TRBV29-1,TRBJ2-5,TRBD2,many,TGCAGCGTTGAAGATCACGGGAGGGAGACCCAGTACTTC,CSVEDHGRETQYF
TRBV20-1,TRBJ2-7,-,many,TGCAGTGCTCAACATCCGGGACTTAAATACGAGCAGTACTTC,CSAQHPGLKYEQYF
TRBV14,TRBJ1-4,-,-,TGTGCCAGCAGCCAACAGGGATGGGATGAAAAACTGTTTTTT,CASSQQGWDEKLFF
TRBV11-1,TRBJ2-7,-,many,TGTGCCAGCAGCTCCGGCGGGAATAACGAGCAGTACTTC,CASSSGGNNEQYF
TRBV7-3,TRBJ1-5,TRBD1,many,TGTGCCAGCAGCCCAAGAGGGACAGGGAGCAATCAGCCCCAGCATTTT,CASSPRGTGSNQPQHF
TRBV18,TRBJ2-5,-,few,TGTGCCAGCTCAGCAGGACTGGGAGAGACCCAGTACTTC,CASSAGLGETQYF
TRBV4-1,TRBJ2-3,-,-,TGCGCCAGCAGCCGCCTTTGGGCGATAGGGAACCCCACAGATACGCAGTATTTT,CASSRLWAIGNPTDTQYF
TRBV28,TRBJ1-5,-,once,TGTGCCAGCAGTTCAAATTGGGTGGGGGCTTCAAATCAGCCCCAGCATTTT,CASSSNWVGASNQPQHF
TRBV6-1,TRBJ2-5,-,-,TGTGCCAGTCGCGAAATACGGGGGCCGCAAGAGACCCAGTACTTC,CASREIRGPQETQYF
TRBV4-1,TRBJ2-3,-,few,TGCGCCAGCAGCCAAGAAAGACTCCGAGATACGCAGTATTTT,CASSQERLRDTQYF
TRBV3-1,TRBJ2-1,TRBD1,many,TGTGCCAGCAGCAGCCCGGGACAGCAAAGTAGTTATTACTACAATGAGCAGTTCTTC,CASSSPGQQSSYYYNEQFF
TRBV10-3,TRBJ1-1,-,few,TGTGCCATCAGGGATGGGGGCCGTGAGGGTGCTGCTGAAGCTTTCTTT,CAIRDGGREGAAEAFF
TRBV5-1,TRBJ2-5,TRBD1,few,TGCGCCAGCAGCGGGGGACAGGGGCAAGAGACCCAGTACTTC,CASSGGQGQETQYF
TRBV2,TRBJ1-6,TRBD1,few,TGTGCCAGCAGTGACCCAGCATCGACAGGGACTAATTCACCCCTCCACTTT,CASSDPASTGTNSPLHF
TRBV7-2,TRBJ2-7,-,many,TGTGCCAGCAGCTTAGCCCAGACTACCTACTCCTACGAGCAGTACTTC,CASSLAQTTYSYEQYF
TRBV11-3,TRBJ1-1,-,many,TGTGCCAGCAGGCGACGGGGGCTCACTGAAGCTTTCTTT,CASRRRGLTEAFF
TRBV9,TRBJ2-1,-,-,TGTGCCAGCAGCGTATATAGCGGAGTTGAGCAGTTCTTC,CASSVYSGVEQFF
TRBV6-2/TRBV6-3,TRBJ2-7,TRBD1,-,TGTGCCAGAAGGCGGACAGGGTCCTACGAGCAGTACTTC,CARRRTGSYEQYF
TRBV6-1,TRBJ2-1,-,many,TGTGCCAGCAGTGAAGTAGTAGTCGGGTTGAATGAGCAGTTCTTC,CASSEVVVGLNEQFF